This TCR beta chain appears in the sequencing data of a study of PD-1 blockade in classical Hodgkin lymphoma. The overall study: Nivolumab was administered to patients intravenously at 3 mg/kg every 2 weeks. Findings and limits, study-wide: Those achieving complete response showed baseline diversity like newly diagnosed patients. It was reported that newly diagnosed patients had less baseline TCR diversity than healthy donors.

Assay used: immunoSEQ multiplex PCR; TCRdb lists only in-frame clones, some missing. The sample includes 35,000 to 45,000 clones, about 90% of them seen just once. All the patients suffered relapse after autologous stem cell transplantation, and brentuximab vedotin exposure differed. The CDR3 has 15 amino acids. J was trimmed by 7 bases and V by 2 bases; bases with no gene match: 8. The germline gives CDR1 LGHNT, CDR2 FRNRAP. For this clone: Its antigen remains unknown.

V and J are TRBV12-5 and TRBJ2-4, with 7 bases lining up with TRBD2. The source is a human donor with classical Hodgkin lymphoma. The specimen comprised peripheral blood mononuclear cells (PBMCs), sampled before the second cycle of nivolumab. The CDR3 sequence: CASGLTSGGGNIQYF. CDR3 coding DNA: TGTGCTAGTGGTTTGACGTCGGGGGGAGGGAACATTCAGTACTTC.